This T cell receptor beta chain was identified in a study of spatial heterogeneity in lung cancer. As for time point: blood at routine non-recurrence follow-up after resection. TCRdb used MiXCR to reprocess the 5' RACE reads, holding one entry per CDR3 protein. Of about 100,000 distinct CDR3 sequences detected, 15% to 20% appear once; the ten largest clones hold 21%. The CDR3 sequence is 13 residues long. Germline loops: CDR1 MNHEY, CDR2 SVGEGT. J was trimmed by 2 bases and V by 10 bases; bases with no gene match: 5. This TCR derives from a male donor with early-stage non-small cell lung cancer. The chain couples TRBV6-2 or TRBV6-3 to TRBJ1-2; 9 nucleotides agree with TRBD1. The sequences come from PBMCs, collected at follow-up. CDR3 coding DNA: TGTGCCATCCAAACAGGGGGCAACTATGGCTACACCTTC. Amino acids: CAIQTGGNYGYTF.